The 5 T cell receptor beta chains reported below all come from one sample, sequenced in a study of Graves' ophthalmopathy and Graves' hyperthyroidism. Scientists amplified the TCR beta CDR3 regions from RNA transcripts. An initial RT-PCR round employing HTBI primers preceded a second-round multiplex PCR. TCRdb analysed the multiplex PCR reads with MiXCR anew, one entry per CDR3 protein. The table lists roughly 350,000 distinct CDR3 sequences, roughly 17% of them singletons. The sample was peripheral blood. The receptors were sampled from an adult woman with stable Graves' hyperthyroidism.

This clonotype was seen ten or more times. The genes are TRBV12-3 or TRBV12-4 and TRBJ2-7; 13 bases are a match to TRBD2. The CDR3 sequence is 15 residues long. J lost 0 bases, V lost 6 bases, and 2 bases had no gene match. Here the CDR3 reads CASSRTSGSSYEQYF. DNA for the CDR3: TGTGCCAGCAGCCGGACTAGCGGGAGCTCCTACGAGCAGTACTTC.

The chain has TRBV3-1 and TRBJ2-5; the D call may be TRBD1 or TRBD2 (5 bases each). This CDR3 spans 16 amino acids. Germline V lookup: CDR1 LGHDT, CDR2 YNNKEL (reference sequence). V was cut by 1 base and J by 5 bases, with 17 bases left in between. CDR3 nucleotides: TGTGCCAGCAGCCAAGTATTCGGGGACGGGACGGAGACCCAGTACTTC. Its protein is CASSQVFGDGTETQYF.

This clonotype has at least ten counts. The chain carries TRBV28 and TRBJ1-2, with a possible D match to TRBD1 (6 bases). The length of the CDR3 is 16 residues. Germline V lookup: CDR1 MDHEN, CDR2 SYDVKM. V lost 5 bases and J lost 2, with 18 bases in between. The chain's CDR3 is CASSVLQGKENYGYTF. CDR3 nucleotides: TGTGCCAGCAGTGTACTCCAGGGGAAGGAGAACTATGGCTACACCTTC.

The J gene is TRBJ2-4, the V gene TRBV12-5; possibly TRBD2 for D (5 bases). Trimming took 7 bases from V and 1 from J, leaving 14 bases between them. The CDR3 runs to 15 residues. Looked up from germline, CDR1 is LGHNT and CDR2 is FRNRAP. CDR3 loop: CASADPGMAKNIQYF. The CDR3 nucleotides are TGTGCTAGTGCCGACCCCGGGATGGCCAAAAACATTCAGTACTTC.

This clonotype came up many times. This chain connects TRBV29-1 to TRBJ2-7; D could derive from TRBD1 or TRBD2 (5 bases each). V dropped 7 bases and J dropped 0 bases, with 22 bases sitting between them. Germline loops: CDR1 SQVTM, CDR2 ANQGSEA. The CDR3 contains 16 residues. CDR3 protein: CSAKGDHTGYSYEQYF. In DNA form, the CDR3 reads TGCAGCGCTAAGGGAGATCATACAGGATACTCCTACGAGCAGTACTTC.